Each of the 28 T cell receptor beta chains below was sequenced from the same sample in a study of blood T cell repertoires in COVID-19. Measured with immunoSEQ multiplex PCR; TCRdb has only the in-frame clones, and not every one. Altogether fewer than 600,000 clones are present, approximately 92% being singletons, with the ten largest covering 0.8% to 0.9%. Sequenced: peripheral blood. These receptors originate from a man in his late teens or twenties with COVID-19, enrolled during active disease.

V is TRBV5-6 and J is TRBJ2-3; D might be TRBD2 (5 bases). This CDR3 contains 13 residues. The V end lost 6 bases, the J end lost 1 base, and 9 bases lay between the germline ends. Germline V gene data show CDR1 as SGHDT and CDR2 as YYEEEE. The CDR3 DNA sequence: TGTGCCAGCACCTCCGGGGGCACAGATACGCAGTATTTT. Its protein is CASTSGGTDTQYF.

The J gene is TRBJ2-7, the V gene TRBV7-8; 7 bases map to TRBD1. Germline trimming cut 5 bases from V and 5 bases from J; bases unmatched to any gene: 6. The CDR3 spans 13 residues. CDR1 and CDR2 (germline): SGHVS, FQNEAQ. CDR3 residues: CASSADRYHEQYF. In nucleotides, the CDR3 is TGTGCCAGCAGCGCGGACAGGTACCACGAGCAGTACTTC.

The chain links TRBV20-1 to TRBJ2-5; 9 nucleotides align to TRBD2. V trimming: 3 bases; J trimming: 0 bases; junction bases outside the gene matches: 5. The CDR3 contains 15 residues. The germline V gene has CDR1 DFQATT and CDR2 SNEGSKA (reference sequence). The DNA of the CDR3 is TGCAGTGCTAGTCGGGCTAGCGGGGACCAAGAGACCCAGTACTTC. Protein sequence: CSASRASGDQETQYF.

The rearrangement joins TRBV19 to TRBJ1-5, with D uncertain. This CDR3 is built from 16 residues. V was clipped by 3 bases and J by 4 bases, with 16 bases between them. Looked up from germline, CDR1 is LNHDA and CDR2 is SQIVND (reference sequence). CDR3 sequence: CASSIRHSRLNQPQHF. The CDR3 nucleotides read TGTGCCAGTAGTATTCGGCACTCCAGACTAAATCAGCCCCAGCATTTT.

V gene TRBV14 combines with J gene TRBJ2-7; D ambiguous. The CDR3 is 11 residues long. V lost 1 base and J lost 4, with 2 bases in between. Germline CDR1 and CDR2: SGHDN and FVKESK. In DNA, the CDR3 is TGTGCCAGCAGCCAAGCGTACGAGCAGTACTTC. Translating gives CASSQAYEQYF.

J is TRBJ2-5 and V is TRBV19; TRBD2 matches 14 bases. Germline assignment: CDR1 LNHDA and CDR2 SQIVND (reference sequence). The trim removed 9 bases at V and 5 bases at J, leaving 5 bases unmatched. The CDR3 runs 14 residues. CDR3 in amino acids: CASTTSGRGETQYF. CDR3 nucleotides: TGTGCCAGCACGACTAGCGGGAGGGGTGAGACCCAGTACTTC. The complete variable domain, with remaining parts taken from reference TRBV19 and TRBJ2-5, reads DGGITQSPKYLFRKEGQNVTLSCEQNLNHDAMYWYRQDPGQGLRLIYYSQIVNDFQKGDIAEGYSVSREKKESFPLTVTSAQKNPTAFYLCASTTSGRGETQYFGPGTRLLVL.

This chain uses TRBV2 with TRBJ2-1, with 8 bases fitting TRBD2. CDR3 length: 17 residues. The V gene's germline CDR1 is SNHLY and CDR2 FYNNEI. V was pared by 3 bases and J by 0 bases, with 7 bases of the junction left unmatched. The CDR3 here is CASSDSGVESSYNEQFF. The CDR3 DNA sequence: TGTGCCAGCAGTGATAGCGGGGTCGAAAGCTCCTACAATGAGCAGTTCTTC.

V gene TRBV27 combines with J gene TRBJ2-1; TRBD2 agrees at 10 bases. Germline assignment: CDR1 MNHEY and CDR2 SMNVEV (reference sequence). The CDR3 is made up of 14 amino acids. V was clipped by 3 bases and J by 12 bases; unmatched bases: 8. This CDR3 reads CASSLPSSGSMQFF. CDR3 DNA sequence: TGTGCCAGCAGTTTGCCGTCTAGCGGGAGTATGCAGTTCTTC.

The chain couples TRBV27 to TRBJ1-5; D is perhaps TRBD1 (5 bases). CDR3 size: 14 residues. The V gene lost 1 base and the J gene lost 6 bases, with 10 bases spanning the gap. Germline V lookup: CDR1 MNHEY, CDR2 SMNVEV (reference sequence). CDR3 protein: CASSLFGGGQPQHF. CDR3 DNA: TGTGCCAGCAGTTTATTTGGGGGGGGTCAGCCCCAGCATTTT.

The chain carries TRBV5-6 and TRBJ2-2, with 10 bases fitting TRBD2. V lost 4 bases, J lost 1 base, and 7 bases stayed unmatched. Germline assignment: CDR1 SGHDT and CDR2 YYEEEE. This CDR3 is built from 17 residues. The CDR3 bases are TGTGCCAGCAGCCGCAGGACTAGCGGAAAGAACACCGGGGAGCTGTTTTTT. Translated: CASSRRTSGKNTGELFF.

The V call is TRBV5-1, the J call TRBJ2-7; weak D call: TRBD2 (5 bases). CDR3 size: 13 residues. V gave up 0 bases and J gave up 6 bases, with 10 bases separating them. CDR1 is SGHRS and CDR2 is YFSETQ in the germline V gene. The CDR3 region has the DNA TGCGCCAGCAGCTTGGATCTAGCCTTCGAGCAGTACTTC. This translates into CASSLDLAFEQYF.

The sample holds a few counts of this clone. This chain uses TRBV11-3 with TRBJ2-7; TRBD1 might be the D (6 bases). The CDR3 extends over 13 amino acids. V lost 1 base, J lost 7 bases, and 11 bases lay in between. Germline CDR1 reads SGHNT; CDR2 reads YENEEA. DNA of the CDR3: TGTGCCAGCAGCTTAGCGACCACAGGGGAGCAGTACTTC. Amino acid sequence: CASSLATTGEQYF.

This chain joins TRBV6-4 and TRBJ1-5, with D uncertain. The CDR3 extends over 13 amino acids. Germline assignment: CDR1 MRHNA and CDR2 SNTAGT. Trimming pared 3 bases from V and 6 bases from J, leaving 9 bases between. In DNA form, the CDR3 reads TGTGCCAGCAGTGAGCAAAGCGGTCAGCCCCAGCATTTT. This encodes CASSEQSGQPQHF.

The chain combines TRBV19 with TRBJ2-5; TRBD1 matches 7 bases. The CDR3 covers 14 residues. V shed 8 bases and J 5 bases; nucleotides not matched to a gene: 11. Germline CDR1 and CDR2: LNHDA and SQIVND (reference sequence). The CDR3 DNA reads TGTGCCAGTTCTTGGGACAGTCCCGCGGAGACCCAGTACTTC. Protein sequence: CASSWDSPAETQYF. Combining the CDR3 with reference TRBV19 and TRBJ2-5 gives the whole variable domain DGGITQSPKYLFRKEGQNVTLSCEQNLNHDAMYWYRQDPGQGLRLIYYSQIVNDFQKGDIAEGYSVSREKKESFPLTVTSAQKNPTAFYLCASSWDSPAETQYFGPGTRLLVL.

The chain has TRBV3-1 (or the pseudogene TRBV3-2) and TRBJ2-1; possible D gene TRBD2, 6 bases. The CDR3 totals 12 residues. The germline V gene encodes CDR1 LGHDT and CDR2 YNNKEL (reference sequence). V was trimmed by 2 bases and J by 7 bases, leaving 6 bases between them. The CDR3 DNA reads as TGTGCCAGCAGCCAACGGGAGAATGAGCAGTTCTTC. Translated, it gives CASSQRENEQFF.

V and J are TRBV27 and TRBJ2-1; no firm D call. The CDR3 covers 13 residues. Per the germline V gene, CDR1 is MNHEY and CDR2 is SMNVEV (reference sequence). V was trimmed by 6 bases and J by 10 bases, leaving 16 bases between them. Here the CDR3 DNA reads TGTGCCAGCAGCCCCCTCCCAGGAAGGGAGCAGTTCTTC. Its protein product is CASSPLPGREQFF.

The genes are TRBV28 and TRBJ2-2; 7 bases match TRBD1. V was pared by 5 bases and J by 6 bases, with 9 bases of the junction left unmatched. The CDR3 has 15 amino acids. Germline V gene lookup returns CDR1 MDHEN and CDR2 SYDVKM. This CDR3 is CASSTGAIVAGELFF. The CDR3 nucleotides read TGTGCCAGCAGTACAGGGGCAATAGTGGCCGGGGAGCTGTTTTTT.

This chain joins TRBV2 and TRBJ2-7; TRBD1 might be the D (7 bases). CDR1 is SNHLY and CDR2 is FYNNEI in the germline V gene. V dropped 3 bases and J dropped 7 bases, with 16 bases sitting between them. The CDR3 totals 14 residues. CDR3 region: CASSDSGGLREQYF. As DNA, the CDR3 is TGTGCCAGCAGTGATTCAGGGGGGTTACGGGAGCAGTACTTC. Complete variable domain (other parts from reference TRBV2 and TRBJ2-7): EPEVTQTPSHQVTQMGQEVILRCVPISNHLYFYWYRQILGQKVEFLVSFYNNEISEKSEIFDDQFSVERPDGSNFTLKIRSTKLEDSAMYFCASSDSGGLREQYFGPGTRLTVT.

The V and J genes are TRBV7-2 and TRBJ2-1; TRBD1 might be the D (5 bases). The V gene's germline CDR1 is SGHTA and CDR2 FQGNSA. This CDR3 comprises 14 residues. Trimming stripped 2 bases from V and 1 base from J, with 6 bases between. The CDR3 DNA reads TGTGCCAGCAGCTTACCAGGGTCCTACAATGAGCAGTTCTTC. Residues: CASSLPGSYNEQFF.

The chain links TRBV27 to TRBJ2-7, with 7 bases fitting TRBD2. In germline, CDR1 is MNHEY, CDR2 SMNVEV (reference sequence). V trimming: 5 bases; J trimming: 2 bases; junction bases outside the gene matches: 6. CDR3 length: 14 residues. CDR3 DNA: TGTGCCAGCAGTCATGAGCGGGGAGCCTACGAGCAGTACTTC. Its protein product is CASSHERGAYEQYF.

V and J are TRBV18 and TRBJ2-7, with 7 bases identical to TRBD2. V shed 1 base, J shed 2 bases, and the junction held 2 bases outside the gene matches. This CDR3 spans 14 amino acids. Germline loops: CDR1 KGHSH, CDR2 LQKENI. In nucleotides, the CDR3 is TGTGCCAGCTCACCACTGGCGGGGGCCTACGAGCAGTACTTC. This gives the protein CASSPLAGAYEQYF. Using reference TRBV18 and TRBJ2-7 for the parts outside the CDR3, the full variable domain is NAGVMQNPRHLVRRRGQEARLRCSPMKGHSHVYWYRQLPEEGLKFMVYLQKENIIDESGMPKERFSAEFPKEGPSILRIQQVVRGDSAAYFCASSPLAGAYEQYFGPGTRLTVT.

V is TRBV5-1 and J is TRBJ1-4, with D possibly being TRBD1 (6 bases). The CDR3 runs 14 residues. Germline loops: CDR1 SGHRS, CDR2 YFSETQ. V dropped 4 bases and J dropped 4 bases, with 11 bases sitting between them. The CDR3: CASSLTGLNEKLFF. DNA for the CDR3: TGCGCCAGCAGCCTGACAGGTCTTAATGAAAAACTGTTTTTT.

This sequence joins TRBV10-1 and TRBJ2-7; D remains ambiguous. The V gene lost 2 bases and the J gene lost 5 bases, with 10 bases spanning the gap. This CDR3 is 13 amino acids long. The V gene's germline CDR1 is WNHNN and CDR2 SYGVQD (reference sequence). The CDR3 sequence is CASSEGLGNEQYF. CDR3 nucleotides: TGCGCCAGCAGTGAGGGGCTTGGAAACGAGCAGTACTTC.

V and J are TRBV18 and TRBJ1-2, with a possible D match to TRBD1 (5 bases). Germline values: CDR1 KGHSH, CDR2 LQKENI. The CDR3 runs 15 residues. The ends were cut back, 3 bases at V and 4 bases at J, with 15 bases in the middle. The CDR3 region is CASSPLGGEAYGYTF. The DNA of the CDR3 is TGTGCCAGCTCACCCCTTGGGGGGGAAGCCTATGGCTACACCTTC.

J is TRBJ2-2 and V is TRBV19; D not certain. This CDR3 comprises 11 residues. Germline V lookup: CDR1 LNHDA, CDR2 SQIVND (reference sequence). Trimming shortened V by 9 bases and J by 2 bases, and 4 bases separated the two germline ends. DNA for the CDR3: TGTGCCAGCAGAAACACCGGGGAGCTGTTTTTT. Its protein product is CASRNTGELFF.

The V call is TRBV15, the J call TRBJ1-5; no reliable D call. This CDR3 is 14 amino acids long. Per the germline V gene, CDR1 is LNHNV and CDR2 is YYDKDF (reference sequence). Trimming pared 1 base from V and 7 bases from J, leaving 11 bases between. The CDR3: CATSRGMGLQPQHF. In DNA, the CDR3 is TGTGCCACCAGCAGAGGAATGGGCCTCCAGCCCCAGCATTTT.

V is TRBV2 and J is TRBJ2-1; TRBD2 agrees at 14 bases. The CDR3 sequence is 15 residues long. J lost 9 bases, V lost 8 bases, and 9 bases had no gene match. Germline CDR1 SNHLY, CDR2 FYNNEI. The CDR3 protein is CASAGGLAGGGEQFF. CDR3 bases: TGTGCCAGCGCCGGAGGACTAGCGGGAGGTGGTGAGCAGTTCTTC.

The V gene is TRBV3-1 (or the pseudogene TRBV3-2), the J gene TRBJ2-7; 8 positions match TRBD2. The germline V gene has CDR1 LGHDT and CDR2 YNNKEL (reference sequence). V was clipped by 2 bases and J by 7 bases; unmatched bases: 7. This CDR3 spans 14 amino acids. The CDR3 DNA reads as TGTGCCAGCAGCCAATCCGGGACTAGACGGGAGCAGTACTTC. Encoded protein: CASSQSGTRREQYF.